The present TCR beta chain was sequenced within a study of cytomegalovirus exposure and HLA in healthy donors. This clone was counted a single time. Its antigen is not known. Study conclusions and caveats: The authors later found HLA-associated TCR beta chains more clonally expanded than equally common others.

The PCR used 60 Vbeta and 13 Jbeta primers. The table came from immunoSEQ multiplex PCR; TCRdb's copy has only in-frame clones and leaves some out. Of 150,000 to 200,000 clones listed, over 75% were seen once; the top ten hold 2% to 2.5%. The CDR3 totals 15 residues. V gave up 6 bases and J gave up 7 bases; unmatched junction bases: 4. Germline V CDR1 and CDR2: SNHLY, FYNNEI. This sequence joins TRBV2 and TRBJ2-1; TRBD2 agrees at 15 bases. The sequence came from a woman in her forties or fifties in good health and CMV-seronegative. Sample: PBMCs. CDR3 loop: CASSLGLAGGNEQFF. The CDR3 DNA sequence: TGTGCCAGCAGCCTTGGACTAGCGGGAGGGAATGAGCAGTTCTTC.